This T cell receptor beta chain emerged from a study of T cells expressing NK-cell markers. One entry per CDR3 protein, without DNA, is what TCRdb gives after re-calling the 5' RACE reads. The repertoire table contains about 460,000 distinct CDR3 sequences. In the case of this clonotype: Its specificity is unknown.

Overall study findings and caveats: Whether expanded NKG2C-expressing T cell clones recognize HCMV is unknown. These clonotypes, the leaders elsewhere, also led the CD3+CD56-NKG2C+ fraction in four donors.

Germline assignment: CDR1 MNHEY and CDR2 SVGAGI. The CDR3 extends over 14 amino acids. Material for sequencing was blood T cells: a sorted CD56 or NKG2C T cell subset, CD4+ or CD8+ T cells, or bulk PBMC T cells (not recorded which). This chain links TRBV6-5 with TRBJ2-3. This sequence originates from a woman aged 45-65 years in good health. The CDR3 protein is CASSSSALTDTQYF.